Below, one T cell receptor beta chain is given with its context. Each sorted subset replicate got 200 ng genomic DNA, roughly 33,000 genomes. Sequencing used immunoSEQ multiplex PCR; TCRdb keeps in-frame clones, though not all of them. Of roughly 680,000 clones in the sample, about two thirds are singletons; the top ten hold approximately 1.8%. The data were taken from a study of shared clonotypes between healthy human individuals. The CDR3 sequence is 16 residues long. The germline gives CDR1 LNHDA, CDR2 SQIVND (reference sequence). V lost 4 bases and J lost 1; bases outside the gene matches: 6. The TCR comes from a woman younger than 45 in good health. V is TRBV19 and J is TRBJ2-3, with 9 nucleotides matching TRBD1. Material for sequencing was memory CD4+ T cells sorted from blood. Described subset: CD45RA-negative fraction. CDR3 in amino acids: CASSNPQGAGTDTQYF. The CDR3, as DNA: TGTGCCAGTAGTAACCCACAGGGGGCTGGCACAGATACGCAGTATTTT.